Below are 27 T cell receptor beta chains sequenced from a single sample in a study of regulatory T cells in long-lasting Graves disease (dated by TCRdb to the early 2020s). The time point tag for this specimen amounts to: newly diagnosed GD, antithyroid drugs for less than 3 months. RNA was extracted from PBMCs in TRIzol for both TCR sequencing and RNA sequencing. The library was produced with multiplex PCR. The sample was run on an Illumina HiSeq 4000. CDR3 regions were amplified by Arm-PCR with iRepertoire HTBI primers to construct TCR beta libraries. TCRdb reran the public reads through fastp at Q25 and MiXCR, keeping productive beta chains. Rows are unified per CDR3 protein, each entry keeping the most common DNA and genes. This sample has over 500,000 distinct CDR3 sequences in its table, and about 16% of those were observed once. Jointly, the top ten make up 12% of the sample. These data are also associated with another study on T cells in Graves' hyperthyroidism and ophthalmopathy.

Material: peripheral blood mononuclear cells (PBMCs), obtained at new diagnosis, from a patient treated with antithyroid drugs. These receptors originate from a man aged 18 to 35 with Graves disease. Donor details come from another sample of the same person, matched by shared clones.

This clonotype occurred many times. The CDR3 spells CASSLEEAEPQHF. CDR3 in DNA: TGTGCCAGCAGCTTAGAGGAAGCGGAGCCCCAGCATTTT. V is TRBV7-8 and J is TRBJ1-5; D remains unclear. The CDR3 runs 13 residues. Germline CDR1 and CDR2: SGHVS and FQNEAQ. V lost 1 base to trimming and J lost 8 bases, with 9 bases between them.

The rearrangement joins TRBV7-3 to TRBJ1-3; D call uncertain. In germline, CDR1 is SGHTA, CDR2 FQGTGA. The germline V and J ends were trimmed by 2 bases and 0 bases, with 17 bases remaining between them. This CDR3 region has 18 residues. The DNA of the CDR3 is TGTGCCAGCAGCTTAGCTGGTAGGCAGCTGCACTCTGGAAACACCATATATTTT. Translated: CASSLAGRQLHSGNTIYF.

The CDR3 is CASSSFLDRDYEQYF. The CDR3 DNA reads as TGTGCCAGCAGCTCTTTCCTGGACAGGGATTACGAGCAGTACTTC. This chain links TRBV13 with TRBJ2-7; TRBD1 matches 8 bases. From germline, CDR1 is PRHDT and CDR2 FYEKMQ (reference sequence). J lost 4 bases, V lost 4 bases, and 9 bases had no gene match. This CDR3 contains 15 residues.

This clonotype has just a few counts. The V and J genes are TRBV9 and TRBJ2-7; D is undetermined. This CDR3 has 14 amino acids. Germline V gene lookup returns CDR1 SGDLS and CDR2 YYNGEE. Deletions cut 0 bases from V and 2 bases from J, with 9 bases between. CDR3 DNA: TGTGCCAGCAGCGTAGACGGTCGACCCTACGAGCAGTACTTC. Translated: CASSVDGRPYEQYF.

Ten or more counts support this clonotype. V and J are TRBV11-2 and TRBJ2-7; perhaps TRBD2 as D (6 bases). Germline CDR1 SGHAT, CDR2 FQNNGV. Trimming stripped 10 bases from V and 7 bases from J, with 17 bases between. The CDR3 totals 12 residues. This CDR3 is CATLVVAGEQYF. The CDR3, as DNA: TGTGCCACTCTAGTGGTGGCGGGAGAGCAGTACTTC.

This clonotype was picked up many times. The genes are TRBV28 and TRBJ2-7, with 8 bases lining up with TRBD1. The J segment lost 1 base and the V segment lost 4 bases, leaving 6 bases of the junction unmatched. Germline lookup yields CDR1 MDHEN and CDR2 SYDVKM. CDR3 size: 15 residues. In nucleotides, the CDR3 is TGTGCCAGCAGTTCGGCAGGGGGCAAGTCCTACGAGCAGTACTTC. Its protein is CASSSAGGKSYEQYF.

The chain uses TRBV19 and TRBJ1-1, with a possible D match to TRBD1 (6 bases). The germline gives CDR1 LNHDA, CDR2 SQIVND (reference sequence). This CDR3 has 14 amino acids. The V and J ends lost 4 bases and 4 bases respectively, with 13 bases between them. The CDR3 spells CASSTQTGSTEAFF. Written as DNA, the CDR3 is TGTGCCAGTAGTACCCAAACAGGGAGCACTGAAGCTTTCTTT.

This clonotype was seen repeatedly, ten times or more. The chain's CDR3 is CASSGFEQETQYF. The CDR3 nucleotides read TGTGCCAGCAGTGGGTTCGAACAAGAGACCCAGTACTTC. The V and J genes are TRBV2 and TRBJ2-5; D call uncertain. CDR1 and CDR2 from the germline V gene are SNHLY and FYNNEI. V lost 4 bases and J lost 2, with 8 bases in between. This CDR3 is built from 13 residues.

This rearrangement joins TRBV20-1 to TRBJ2-3, with TRBD2 matching over 11 bases. CDR3 size: 18 residues. V shed 5 bases and J 0 bases; nucleotides not matched to a gene: 13. CDR1 is DFQATT, CDR2 SNEGSKA, per germline (reference sequence). CDR3 loop: CSAPGTSGTYHSTDTQYF. CDR3 sequence (DNA): TGCAGTGCTCCCGGGACTAGCGGCACCTATCATAGCACAGATACGCAGTATTTT.

This clonotype has ten or more counts. This sequence joins TRBV11-2 and TRBJ2-7; 8 bases agree with TRBD1. Unmatched junction bases numbered 2, after V lost 4 bases and J lost 3 bases. Germline V gene data show CDR1 as SGHAT and CDR2 as FQNNGV. This CDR3 region has 13 residues. The CDR3 region is CASSYDRGYEQYF. The DNA of the CDR3 is TGTGCCAGCAGCTACGACAGGGGCTACGAGCAGTACTTC.

This clonotype was detected ten times or more. The chain has TRBV5-1 and TRBJ2-7; the D gene could be TRBD1 or TRBD2 (5 bases each). The CDR3 is 15 amino acids. Trimming pared 3 bases from V and 7 bases from J, leaving 20 bases between. Germline loops: CDR1 SGHRS, CDR2 YFSETQ. This chain's CDR3 is CASSSDGHGRGEQYF. The CDR3 coding sequence is TGCGCCAGCAGCTCGGATGGACACGGCCGAGGGGAGCAGTACTTC. Looking up the rest from reference TRBV5-1 and TRBJ2-7 gives the full variable domain: KAGVTQTPRYLIKTRGQQVTLSCSPISGHRSVSWYQQTPGQGLQFLFEYFSETQRNKGNFPGRFSGRQFSNSRSEMNVSTLELGDSALYLCASSSDGHGRGEQYFGPGTRLTVT.

This sequence joins TRBV4-1 and TRBJ2-7; TRBD2 matches 7 bases. This CDR3 has 16 residues. With V trimmed by 1 base and J by 2 bases, 8 bases remained unmatched. The germline gives CDR1 MGHRA, CDR2 YSYEKL. The chain's CDR3 is CASSQVGLAETYEQYF. CDR3 DNA sequence: TGCGCCAGCAGCCAAGTGGGGCTAGCGGAGACCTACGAGCAGTACTTC.

This clonotype has just a few counts. A read error is the likely source, as a far larger clone sits one nucleotide away. The rearrangement joins TRBV20-1 to TRBJ2-3, with 12 bases matching TRBD2. With the DNA end fitting TRBJ2-1 better, the J assignment may be wrong. Germline values: CDR1 DFQATT, CDR2 SNEGSKA (reference sequence). The CDR3 consists of 17 residues. CDR3 amino acids: CSAKEGPSGRAGNEQFF. The CDR3 region has the DNA TGCAGTGCTAAAGAAGGCCCTAGCGGGAGGGCCGGAAATGAGCAGTTCTTC.

This clonotype was counted a few times. The gene calls are TRBV7-9 and TRBJ1-5; 8 bases fit TRBD1. V lost 5 bases and J lost 7; bases outside the gene matches: 7. There are 14 residues in the CDR3. Germline-derived CDR1 and CDR2 are SEHNR and FQNEAQ (reference sequence). CDR3 in DNA: TGTGCCAGCAGCCCCGGACAGGGTCAACAGCCCCAGCATTTT. Amino acids: CASSPGQGQQPQHF.

In its sample, this clonotype was seen a few times. This chain joins TRBV7-9 and TRBJ1-6, with D hard to call. The CDR3 has 15 amino acids. Germline assignment: CDR1 SEHNR and CDR2 FQNEAQ (reference sequence). The V and J ends lost 4 bases and 3 bases respectively, with 10 bases between them. CDR3 residues: CASSSNFVYNSPLHF. The CDR3 DNA reads as TGTGCCAGCAGCTCCAATTTCGTCTATAATTCACCCCTCCACTTT.

This clonotype was detected a few times. The V gene is TRBV6-2 or TRBV6-3, the J gene TRBJ1-5; no reliable D call. The germline V gene encodes CDR1 MNHEY and CDR2 SVGEGT. The V and J ends lost 3 bases and 2 bases respectively, with 11 bases between them. The CDR3 contains 15 residues. CDR3 bases: TGTGCCAGCAGTTATGTAGGATTCGGCAATCAGCCCCAGCATTTT. Residues: CASSYVGFGNQPQHF.

The gene calls are TRBV12-3 or TRBV12-4 and TRBJ2-1, with 8 nucleotides matching TRBD2. Losses at the gene ends were 6 bases for V and 3 bases for J; bases not matched to a gene: 13. CDR3 length: 17 residues. In DNA, the CDR3 is TGTGCCAGCAGACGACACCCCCTCAGCGGGAGCTACAATGAGCAGTTCTTC. Translating gives CASRRHPLSGSYNEQFF.

This clonotype was seen ten or more times. This chain connects TRBV7-3 to TRBJ2-1; TRBD2 agrees at 11 bases. The germline gives CDR1 SGHTA, CDR2 FQGTGA. V dropped 5 bases and J dropped 6; count of bases not matched to a gene: 9. CDR3 length equals 16 residues. The CDR3 DNA reads TGTGCCAGCAGCGGTACTAGCGGGAGTCTTTCCAATGAGCAGTTCTTC. Its protein product is CASSGTSGSLSNEQFF.

The rearrangement links TRBV6-4 to TRBJ2-1, with 8 bases identical to TRBD2. CDR1 and CDR2 from the germline V gene are MRHNA and SNTAGT. The CDR3 loop spans 15 amino acids. V shed 5 bases and J 6 bases; nucleotides not matched to a gene: 9. The CDR3 region has the DNA TGTGCCAGCAGTCTATTGGGGCTAGCGGGCAATGAGCAGTTCTTC. Amino acid sequence: CASSLLGLAGNEQFF.

The chain employs TRBV11-1 and TRBJ2-2; no definite D call. Germline-derived CDR1 and CDR2 are SGHAT and FQDESV (reference sequence). V lost 7 bases and J lost 8, with 11 bases in between. The CDR3 extends over 12 amino acids. Written as DNA, the CDR3 is TGTGCCAGCACCCTTAACCGGGGGGAGCTGTTTTTT. This codes for CASTLNRGELFF. Drawing the rest from reference TRBV11-1 and TRBJ2-2, the complete variable domain is EAEVAQSPRYKITEKSQAVAFWCDPISGHATLYWYRQILGQGPELLVQFQDESVVDDSQLPKDRFSAERLKGVDSTLKIQPAELGDSAMYLCASTLNRGELFFGEGSRLTVL.

This clonotype was found a few times. The chain has TRBV20-1 and TRBJ2-4; TRBD2 agrees at 9 bases. CDR1 is DFQATT, CDR2 SNEGSKA, per germline (reference sequence). The CDR3 contains 15 residues. V lost 5 bases and J lost 9; bases outside the gene matches: 14. CDR3 protein: CSASVLAGFSPIQYF. The CDR3 DNA follows: TGCAGTGCTTCGGTTCTAGCGGGATTTTCTCCCATTCAGTACTTC.

This clonotype occurred a few times. This chain's CDR3 is CAISESKGLAGINEQFF. DNA for the CDR3: TGTGCCATCAGTGAGTCGAAGGGACTAGCGGGAATCAATGAGCAGTTCTTC. This sequence joins TRBV10-3 and TRBJ2-1; 13 bases map to TRBD2. V shed 0 bases and J 6 bases; nucleotides not matched to a gene: 5. The CDR3 has 17 amino acids. The germline V gene has CDR1 ENHRY and CDR2 SYGVKD.

This clonotype was detected a few times. The chain is built from TRBV6-1 and TRBJ1-6, with unresolved D. There are 14 residues in the CDR3. Looked up from germline, CDR1 is MNHNS and CDR2 is SASEGT. V lost 3 bases, J lost 10 bases, and 13 bases lay in between. Here the CDR3 DNA reads TGTGCCAGCAGTGATATCGGAGCACCCTCACCCCTCCACTTT. The encoded protein is CASSDIGAPSPLHF.

The rearrangement uses TRBV20-1 and TRBJ2-3; D is undetermined. The CDR3 is 15 residues long. The germline gives CDR1 DFQATT, CDR2 SNEGSKA (reference sequence). Trimming shortened V by 2 bases and J by 6 bases, and 18 bases separated the two germline ends. The CDR3 sequence: CSARSRRGSADTQYF. The CDR3, as DNA: TGCAGTGCTAGAAGTCGGCGAGGCTCGGCGGATACGCAGTATTTT.

The chain is built from TRBV6-1 and TRBJ1-6; D is possibly TRBD1 (6 bases). Trimming removed 5 bases from V and 0 bases from J, with 14 bases in between. Germline V lookup: CDR1 MNHNS, CDR2 SASEGT. The CDR3 runs 17 residues. CDR3 amino acids: CASSPNQGSSYNSPLHF. DNA for the CDR3: TGTGCCAGCAGTCCGAACCAGGGGAGCTCCTATAATTCACCCCTCCACTTT.

The rearrangement uses TRBV5-8 and TRBJ1-5, with a possible D match to TRBD1 (6 bases). This CDR3 is built from 19 residues. Germline CDR1 is SGHTS and CDR2 is YDEGEE. V lost 4 bases and J 2 bases, leaving 25 bases between the germline ends. The CDR3: CASSNPGQWGHLGNQPQHF. CDR3 coding DNA: TGTGCCAGCAGCAACCCCGGACAATGGGGACATTTAGGCAATCAGCCCCAGCATTTT. The entire variable domain, with the rest obtained from reference TRBV5-8 and TRBJ1-5, is as follows: EAGVTQSPTHLIKTRGQQATLRCSPISGHTSVYWYQQALGLGLQFLLWYDEGEERNRGNFPPRFSGRQFPNYSSELNVNALELEDSALYLCASSNPGQWGHLGNQPQHFGDGTRLSIL.

This clonotype occurred many times. This rearrangement joins TRBV12-3 or TRBV12-4 to TRBJ2-1, with D uncertain. The CDR3 loop spans 14 amino acids. V gave up 0 bases and J gave up 2 bases, with 5 bases separating them. CDR3 coding DNA: TGTGCCAGCAGTTTAGCGATAACCTACAATGAGCAGTTCTTC. This codes for CASSLAITYNEQFF.